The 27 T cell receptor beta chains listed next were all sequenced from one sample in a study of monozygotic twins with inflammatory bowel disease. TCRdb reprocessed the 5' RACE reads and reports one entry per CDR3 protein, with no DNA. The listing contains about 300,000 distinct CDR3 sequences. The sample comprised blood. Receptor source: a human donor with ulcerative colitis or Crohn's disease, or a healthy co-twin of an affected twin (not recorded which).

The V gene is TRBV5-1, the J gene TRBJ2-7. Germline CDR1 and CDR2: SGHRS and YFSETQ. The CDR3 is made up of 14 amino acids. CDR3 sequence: CASRVYTGTYEQYF.

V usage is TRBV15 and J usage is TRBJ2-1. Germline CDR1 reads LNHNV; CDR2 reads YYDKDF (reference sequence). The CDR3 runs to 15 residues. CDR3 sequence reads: CATSLHDTSYNEQFF.

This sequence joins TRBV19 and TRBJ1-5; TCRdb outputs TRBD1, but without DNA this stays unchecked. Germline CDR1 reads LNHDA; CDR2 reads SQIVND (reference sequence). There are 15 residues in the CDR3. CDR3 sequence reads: CASSVTPGTVQPQHF.

This chain's CDR3 is CASSQFNEQFF. J is TRBJ2-1 and V is TRBV14. The CDR3 extends over 11 amino acids. Germline lookup yields CDR1 SGHDN and CDR2 FVKESK.

The CDR3 sequence is CASSYADRVVTEAFF. The chain combines TRBV7-8 with TRBJ1-1; no DNA is available, so the TRBD1 call from TCRdb remains unchecked. The CDR3 sequence is 15 residues long. Germline-derived CDR1 and CDR2 are SGHVS and FQNEAQ. Full variable domain (outside the CDR3, taken from reference TRBV7-8 and TRBJ1-1): GAGVSQSPRYKVAKRGQDVALRCDPISGHVSLFWYQQALGQGPEFLTYFQNEAQLDKSGLPSDRFFAERPEGSVSTLKIQRTQQEDSAVYLCASSYADRVVTEAFFGQGTRLTVV.

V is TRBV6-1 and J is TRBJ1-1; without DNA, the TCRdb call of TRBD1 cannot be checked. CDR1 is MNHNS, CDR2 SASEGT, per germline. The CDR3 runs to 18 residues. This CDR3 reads CASRPPWGAGDRNTEAFF.

CDR3 in amino acids: CSAAGGTVTEAFF. This chain connects TRBV20-1 to TRBJ1-1. The CDR3 has 13 residues. Germline assignment: CDR1 DFQATT and CDR2 SNEGSKA (reference sequence).

CDR3 sequence reads: CASSLWQSVGELFF. This chain joins TRBV5-5 and TRBJ2-2. This CDR3 region has 14 residues. Germline assignment: CDR1 SGHKS and CDR2 YYEKEE (reference sequence).

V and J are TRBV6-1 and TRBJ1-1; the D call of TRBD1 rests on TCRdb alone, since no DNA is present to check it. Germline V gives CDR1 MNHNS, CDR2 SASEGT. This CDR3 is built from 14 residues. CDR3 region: CASNLQGAGTEAFF.

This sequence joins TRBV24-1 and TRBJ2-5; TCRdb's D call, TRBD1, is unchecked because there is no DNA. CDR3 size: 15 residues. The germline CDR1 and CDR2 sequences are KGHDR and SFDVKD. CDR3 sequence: CATSSAGQGLETQYF.

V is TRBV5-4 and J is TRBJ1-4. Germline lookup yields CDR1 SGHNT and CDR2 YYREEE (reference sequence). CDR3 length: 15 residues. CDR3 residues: CASSFTGPTNEKLFF. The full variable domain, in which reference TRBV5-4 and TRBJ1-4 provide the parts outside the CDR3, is ETGVTQSPTHLIKTRGQQVTLRCSSQSGHNTVSWYQQALGQGPQFIFQYYREEENGRGNFPPRFSGLQFPNYSSELNVNALELDDSALYLCASSFTGPTNEKLFFGSGTQLSVL.

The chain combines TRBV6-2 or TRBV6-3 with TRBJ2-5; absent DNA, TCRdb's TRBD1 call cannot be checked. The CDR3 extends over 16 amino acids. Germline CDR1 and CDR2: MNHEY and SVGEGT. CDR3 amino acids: CASSRDTGTGDETQYF.

The CDR3 sequence is CAIRPGQGIDTQYF. The rearrangement uses TRBV10-3 and TRBJ2-3; TCRdb designates TRBD1, a call that cannot be tested without DNA. The CDR3 has 14 amino acids. Germline V lookup: CDR1 ENHRY, CDR2 SYGVKD.

The CDR3 protein is CASSRTKARTGYYNEQFF. The chain links TRBV6-1 to TRBJ2-1; TCRdb selects TRBD1, and the lack of DNA leaves this call unchecked. The V gene's germline CDR1 is MNHNS and CDR2 SASEGT. The CDR3 extends over 18 amino acids.

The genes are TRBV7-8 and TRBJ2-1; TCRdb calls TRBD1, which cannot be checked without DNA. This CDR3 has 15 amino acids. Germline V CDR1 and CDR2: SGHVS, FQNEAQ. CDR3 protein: CASSLLGAEYNEQFF.

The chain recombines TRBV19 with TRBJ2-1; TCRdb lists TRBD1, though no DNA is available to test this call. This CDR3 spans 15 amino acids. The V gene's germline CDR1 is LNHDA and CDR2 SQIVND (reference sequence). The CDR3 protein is CASSPSEDNHNEQFF.

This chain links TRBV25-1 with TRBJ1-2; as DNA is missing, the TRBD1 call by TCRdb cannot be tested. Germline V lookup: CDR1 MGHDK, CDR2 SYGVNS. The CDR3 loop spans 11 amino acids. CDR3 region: CASRDRWIYTF.

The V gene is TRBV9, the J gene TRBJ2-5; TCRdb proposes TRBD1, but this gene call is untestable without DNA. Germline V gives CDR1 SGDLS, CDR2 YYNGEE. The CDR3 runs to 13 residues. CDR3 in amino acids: CASSPTTGETQYF.

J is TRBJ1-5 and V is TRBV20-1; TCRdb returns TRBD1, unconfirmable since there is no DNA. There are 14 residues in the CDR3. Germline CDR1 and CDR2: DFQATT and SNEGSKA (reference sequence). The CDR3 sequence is CSAPGTPGDQPQHF.

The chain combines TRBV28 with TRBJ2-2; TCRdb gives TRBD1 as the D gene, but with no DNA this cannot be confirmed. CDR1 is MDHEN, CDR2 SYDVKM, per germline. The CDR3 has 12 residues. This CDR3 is CASTPAGGELFF.

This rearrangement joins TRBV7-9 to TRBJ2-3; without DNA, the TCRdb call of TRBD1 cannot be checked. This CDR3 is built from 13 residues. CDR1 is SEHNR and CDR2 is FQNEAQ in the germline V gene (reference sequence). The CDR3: CASSPGVLKSQYF.

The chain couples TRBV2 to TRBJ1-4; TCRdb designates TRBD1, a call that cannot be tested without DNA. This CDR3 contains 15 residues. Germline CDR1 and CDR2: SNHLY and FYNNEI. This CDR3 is CASIRTTATNEKLFF. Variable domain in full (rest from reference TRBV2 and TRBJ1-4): EPEVTQTPSHQVTQMGQEVILRCVPISNHLYFYWYRQILGQKVEFLVSFYNNEISEKSEIFDDQFSVERPDGSNFTLKIRSTKLEDSAMYFCASIRTTATNEKLFFGSGTQLSVL.

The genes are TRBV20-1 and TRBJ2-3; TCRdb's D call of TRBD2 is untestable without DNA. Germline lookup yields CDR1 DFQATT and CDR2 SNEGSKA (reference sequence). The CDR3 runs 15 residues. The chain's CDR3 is CSASRIGGRLDTQYF.

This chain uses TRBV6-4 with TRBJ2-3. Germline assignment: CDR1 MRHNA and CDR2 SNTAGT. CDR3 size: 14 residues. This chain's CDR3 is CASSEGTTTDTQYF.

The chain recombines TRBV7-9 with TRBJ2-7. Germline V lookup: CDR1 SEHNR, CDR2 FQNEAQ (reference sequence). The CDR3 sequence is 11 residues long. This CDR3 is CASSLGNEQYF. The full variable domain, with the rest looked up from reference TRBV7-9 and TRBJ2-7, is DTGVSQNPRHKITKRGQNVTFRCDPISEHNRLYWYRQTLGQGPEFLTYFQNEAQLEKSRLLSDRFSAERPKGSFSTLEIQRTEQGDSAMYLCASSLGNEQYFGPGTRLTVT.

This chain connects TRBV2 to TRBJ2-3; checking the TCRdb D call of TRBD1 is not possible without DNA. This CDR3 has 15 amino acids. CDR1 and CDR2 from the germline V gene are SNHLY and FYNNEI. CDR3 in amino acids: CASSPGRGATDTQYF.

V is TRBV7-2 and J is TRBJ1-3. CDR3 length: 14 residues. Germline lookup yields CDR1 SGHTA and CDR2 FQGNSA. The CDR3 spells CASSDRAQFATIYF.